This T cell receptor beta chain was obtained from a study of low-dose radiotherapy and immunotherapy resistance in tumors. Study context: The study gave Cohort 2 1 Gy per fraction every two weeks, totaling 13 Gy over 26 weeks. The study administered intravenous cyclophosphamide at 200 mg/m2 every two weeks, one day ahead of radiation and immunotherapy. A daily 300 mg dose of oral aspirin was taken by patients for four cycles from cycle 1 day 1.

The table lists this clonotype with many counts. Both a constant-region primer and a V-primer adapter served to amplify TCRs across approximately 19 PCR cycles. Researchers amplified the isolated mRNA using in vitro transcription. TCRdb re-derived calls from the reads in MiXCR, one entry per CDR3 protein. The data hold tens of thousands of distinct CDR3 sequences, with around a third observed a single time. Documented time point: after trial treatment. As to treatment: LDRT plus nivolumab, ipilimumab, low-dose cyclophosphamide and aspirin (RACIN trial). CDR3 length equals 16 residues. V was cut by 6 bases and J by 0 bases, with 15 bases left in between. CDR1 is MDHEN, CDR2 SYDVKM, per germline.

This TCR came from a male donor with rectosigmoid adenocarcinoma. The V and J genes are TRBV28 and TRBJ2-4, with no clear D. The starting material was PBMCs, obtained after low-dose radiotherapy plus immunotherapy. CDR3 nucleotide sequence: TGTGCCAGCAGCTTCACAGATAGACTAGCCAAAAACATTCAGTACTTC. It translates to CASSFTDRLAKNIQYF.